A single TCR beta chain is shown here with its context. Its antigen is not known. Donors showed nominal health when sampled, although they likely had unrecorded immune exposures. V gave up 5 bases and J gave up 0 bases, with 13 bases separating them. CDR3 length: 16 residues. Germline V gene lookup returns CDR1 LGHNT and CDR2 FRNRAP. These data come from a study of cytomegalovirus exposure and HLA in healthy donors. Findings and caveats of the study: Researchers counted roughly 160 TCR beta chains as cytomegalovirus-associated.

The PCR contained 60 Vbeta and 13 Jbeta primers. TCRdb's copy holds only in-frame clones and misses some; the assay was immunoSEQ multiplex PCR. The sample carries 90,000 to 130,000 clones, approximately 82% recorded once. The gene calls are TRBV12-5 and TRBJ1-4; the D is unclear. Material: PBMCs. The receptor was isolated from a young man in good health and CMV-seropositive. The CDR3 DNA reads as TGTGCTAGTGGTGCCTCACAAGATGCAACTAATGAAAAACTGTTTTTT. Translated: CASGASQDATNEKLFF.